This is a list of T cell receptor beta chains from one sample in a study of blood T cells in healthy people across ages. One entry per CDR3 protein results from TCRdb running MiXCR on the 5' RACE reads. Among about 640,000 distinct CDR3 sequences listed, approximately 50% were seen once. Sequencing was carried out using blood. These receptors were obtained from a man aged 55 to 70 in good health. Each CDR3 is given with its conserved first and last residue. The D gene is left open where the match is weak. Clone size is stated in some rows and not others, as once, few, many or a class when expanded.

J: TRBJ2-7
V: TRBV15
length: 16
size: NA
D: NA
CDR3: CATSRDPDLRIYEQYF
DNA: TGTGCCACCAGCAGAGACCCAGACTTGCGTATCTACGAGCAGTACTTC

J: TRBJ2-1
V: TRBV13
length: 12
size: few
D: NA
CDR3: CASSNRDWEQFF
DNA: TGTGCCAGCAGCAACCGGGACTGGGAGCAGTTCTTC

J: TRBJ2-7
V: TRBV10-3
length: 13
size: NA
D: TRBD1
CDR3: CAIRGTGDYEQYF
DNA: TGTGCCATCAGGGGGACAGGGGACTACGAGCAGTACTTC

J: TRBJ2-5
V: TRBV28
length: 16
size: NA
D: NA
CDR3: CASSSNGASSRETQYF
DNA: TGTGCCAGCAGCTCAAACGGGGCCTCATCCCGGGAGACCCAGTACTTC

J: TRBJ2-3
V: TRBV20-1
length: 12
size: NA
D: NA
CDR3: CSAQRRTDTQYF
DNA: TGCAGTGCCCAAAGGCGCACAGATACGCAGTATTTT

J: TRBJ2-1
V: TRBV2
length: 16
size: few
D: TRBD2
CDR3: CASTDPLAGGRNEQFF
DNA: TGTGCCAGCACCGACCCCCTAGCGGGGGGGCGTAATGAGCAGTTCTTC

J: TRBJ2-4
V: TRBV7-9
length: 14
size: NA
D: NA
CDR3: CASSLQGPKNIQYF
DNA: TGTGCCAGCAGCCTTCAGGGCCCCAAAAACATTCAGTACTTC

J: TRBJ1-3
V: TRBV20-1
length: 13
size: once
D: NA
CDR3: CSADQGFGNTIYF
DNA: TGCAGTGCCGATCAGGGCTTTGGAAACACCATATATTTT

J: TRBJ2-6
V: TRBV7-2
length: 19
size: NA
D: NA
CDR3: CASSLALSTGCSGANVLTF
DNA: TGTGCCAGCAGCTTAGCGCTCTCCACGGGGTGCTCTGGGGCCAACGTCCTGACTTTC

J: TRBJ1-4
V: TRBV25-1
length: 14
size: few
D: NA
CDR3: CASSERFGDEKLFF
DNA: TGTGCCAGCAGTGAACGGTTCGGAGATGAAAAACTGTTTTTT

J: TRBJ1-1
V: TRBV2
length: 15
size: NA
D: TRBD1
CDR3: CASSEAGTGGTEAFF
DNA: TGTGCCAGCAGTGAAGCCGGGACAGGGGGCACTGAAGCTTTCTTT

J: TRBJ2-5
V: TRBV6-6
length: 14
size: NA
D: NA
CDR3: CASRTGADQETQYF
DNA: TGTGCCAGCAGGACGGGGGCAGACCAAGAGACCCAGTACTTC

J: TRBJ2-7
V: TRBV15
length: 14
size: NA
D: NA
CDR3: CATSEGYSAYEQYF
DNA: TGTGCCACCAGCGAGGGCTACAGCGCCTACGAGCAGTACTTC

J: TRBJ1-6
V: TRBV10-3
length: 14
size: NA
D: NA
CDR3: CAISESGVGSPLHF
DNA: TGTGCCATCAGTGAGTCGGGGGTCGGTTCACCCCTCCACTTT

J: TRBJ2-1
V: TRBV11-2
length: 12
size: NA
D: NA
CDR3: CASSPRGETQFF
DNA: TGTGCCAGCAGCCCTAGAGGAGAGACCCAGTTCTTC

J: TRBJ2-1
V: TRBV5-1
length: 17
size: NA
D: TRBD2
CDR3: CASSLGPGLAGRNEQFF
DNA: TGCGCCAGCAGCTTGGGCCCGGGACTAGCGGGGCGGAATGAGCAGTTCTTC

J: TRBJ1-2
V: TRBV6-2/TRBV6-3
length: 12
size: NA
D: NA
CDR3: CASTSGLYGYTF
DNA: TGTGCCAGCACCAGCGGTTTATATGGCTACACCTTC

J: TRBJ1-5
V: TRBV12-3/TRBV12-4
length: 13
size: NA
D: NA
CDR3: CASSWRFGQPQHF
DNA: TGTGCCAGCAGTTGGCGGTTTGGACAGCCCCAGCATTTT

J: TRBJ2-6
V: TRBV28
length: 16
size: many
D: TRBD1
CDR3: CASSLATGVGANVLTF
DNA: TGTGCCAGCAGCCTGGCAACAGGGGTCGGGGCCAACGTCCTGACTTTC

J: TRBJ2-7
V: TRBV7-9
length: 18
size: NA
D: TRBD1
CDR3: CASSLAGTGGFSYYEQYF
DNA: TGTGCAAGCAGCTTAGCGGGTACAGGGGGCTTCTCCTACTACGAGCAGTACTTC

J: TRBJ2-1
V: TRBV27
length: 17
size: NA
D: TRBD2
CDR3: CASSALPRGTAYNEQFF
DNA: TGTGCCAGCAGTGCTCTCCCGCGGGGGACCGCCTACAATGAGCAGTTCTTC

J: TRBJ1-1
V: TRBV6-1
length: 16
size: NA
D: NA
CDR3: CASTLSRQFFNTEAFF
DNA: TGTGCCAGCACCTTATCCCGACAGTTTTTTAACACTGAAGCTTTCTTT

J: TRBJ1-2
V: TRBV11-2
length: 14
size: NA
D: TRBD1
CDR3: CASSPAGGANGCTF
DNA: TGTGCCAGCAGCCCCGCAGGGGGTGCGAATGGCTGCACCTTC

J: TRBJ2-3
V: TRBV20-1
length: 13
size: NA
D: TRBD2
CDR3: CSAVRGGGDTQYF
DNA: TGCAGTGCTGTTCGGGGGGGTGGGGATACGCAGTATTTT

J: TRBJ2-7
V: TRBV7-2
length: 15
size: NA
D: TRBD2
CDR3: CASSLASGSYNEQYF
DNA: TGTGCCAGCAGCTTGGCTAGCGGGAGTTACAATGAGCAGTACTTC

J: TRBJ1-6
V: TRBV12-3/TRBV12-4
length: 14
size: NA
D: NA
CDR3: CASSSRDAYSPLHF
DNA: TGTGCCAGCAGTAGCCGGGACGCTTATTCACCCCTCCACTTT

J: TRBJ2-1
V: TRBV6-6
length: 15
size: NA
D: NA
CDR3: CASRRPYRGFNEQFF
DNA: TGTGCCAGCCGCCGGCCATATCGGGGTTTCAATGAGCAGTTCTTC

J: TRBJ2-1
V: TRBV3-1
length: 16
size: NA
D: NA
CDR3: CASSQAAGTAYNEQFF
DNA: TGTGCCAGCAGCCAAGCCGCGGGGACAGCCTACAATGAGCAGTTCTTC

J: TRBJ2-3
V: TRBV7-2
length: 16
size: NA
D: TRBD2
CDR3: CASSLSSGGALDTQYF
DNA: TGTGCCAGCAGCTTAAGTAGCGGGGGGGCCTTAGATACGCAGTATTTT